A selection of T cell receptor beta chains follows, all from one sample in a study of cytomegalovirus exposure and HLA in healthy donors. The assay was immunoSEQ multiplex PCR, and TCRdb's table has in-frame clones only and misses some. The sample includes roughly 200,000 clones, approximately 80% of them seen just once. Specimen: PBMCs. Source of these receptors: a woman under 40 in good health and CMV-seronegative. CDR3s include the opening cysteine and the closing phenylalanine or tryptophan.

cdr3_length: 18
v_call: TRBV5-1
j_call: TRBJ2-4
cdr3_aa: CASSLEVGSGLAKNIQYF

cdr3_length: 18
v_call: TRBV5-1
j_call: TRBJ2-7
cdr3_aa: CASSIGLAGEVNSYEQYF

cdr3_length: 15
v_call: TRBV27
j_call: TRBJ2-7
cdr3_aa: CASSPGTSEPYEQYF

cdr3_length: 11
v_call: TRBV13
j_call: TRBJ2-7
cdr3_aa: CASSLGYEQYF

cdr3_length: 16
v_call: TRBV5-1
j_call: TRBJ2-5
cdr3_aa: CASSSGDNGSQETQYF

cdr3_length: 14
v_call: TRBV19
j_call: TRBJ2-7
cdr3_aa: CASSTLDFSYEQYF

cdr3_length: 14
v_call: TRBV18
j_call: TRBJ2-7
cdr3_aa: CASSPGLGSYEQYF

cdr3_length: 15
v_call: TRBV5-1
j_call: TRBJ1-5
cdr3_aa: CASSLGDSSNQPQHF

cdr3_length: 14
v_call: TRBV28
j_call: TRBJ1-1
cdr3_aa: CASSLPPGQLSAFF

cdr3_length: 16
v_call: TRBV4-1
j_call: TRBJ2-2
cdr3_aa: CASSHALSGPAGELFF

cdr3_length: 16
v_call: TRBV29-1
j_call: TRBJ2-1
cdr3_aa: CSAPRKGRGSYNEQFF

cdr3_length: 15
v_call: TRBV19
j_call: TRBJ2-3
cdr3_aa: CASSIPGLSTDTQYF

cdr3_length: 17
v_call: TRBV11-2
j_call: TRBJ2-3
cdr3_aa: CASSHRWGSSSTDTQYF

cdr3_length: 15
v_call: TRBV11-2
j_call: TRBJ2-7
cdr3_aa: CASSVRDRASYEQYF

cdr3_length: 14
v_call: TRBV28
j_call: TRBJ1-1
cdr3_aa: CASSSGTGRTEAFF

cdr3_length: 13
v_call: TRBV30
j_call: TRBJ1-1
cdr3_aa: CAWSIQRHTEAFF